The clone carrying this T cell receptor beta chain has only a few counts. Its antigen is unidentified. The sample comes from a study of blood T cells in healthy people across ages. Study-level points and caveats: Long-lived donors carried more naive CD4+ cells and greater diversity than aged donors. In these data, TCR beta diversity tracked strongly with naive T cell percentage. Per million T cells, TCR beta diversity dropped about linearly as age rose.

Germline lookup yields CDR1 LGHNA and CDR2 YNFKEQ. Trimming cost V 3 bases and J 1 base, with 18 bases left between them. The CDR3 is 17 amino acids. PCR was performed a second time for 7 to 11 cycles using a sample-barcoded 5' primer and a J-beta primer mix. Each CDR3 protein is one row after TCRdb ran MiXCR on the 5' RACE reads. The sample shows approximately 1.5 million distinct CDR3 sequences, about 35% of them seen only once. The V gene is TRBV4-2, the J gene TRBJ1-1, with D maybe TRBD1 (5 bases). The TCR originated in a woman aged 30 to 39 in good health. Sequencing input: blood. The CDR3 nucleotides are TGTGCCAGCAGCCACGGTGACGGGGGGTTCGAGAACACTGAAGCTTTCTTT. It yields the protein CASSHGDGGFENTEAFF.